The rows below give T cell receptor beta chains drawn from one sample of a study of blood T cell repertoires in COVID-19. Clones were read by immunoSEQ multiplex PCR, and TCRdb kept only the in-frame ones, dropping some. The repertoire consists of about 87,000 clones, with 65% to 85% occurring once and the leading ten covering over 15%. The sequencing input was peripheral blood. Receptors originate from an older woman with acute or convalescent COVID-19. Both conserved end residues are part of each CDR3. D genes are given only for firm matches. A row's size may be missing; if present it is once, few, many or a size class.

size,D,V,J,DNA,CDR3
NA,NA,TRBV11-3,TRBJ1-3,TGTGCCAGCAGCTTTCGGGGGATCGCTGGAAACACCATATATTTT,CASSFRGIAGNTIYF
NA,TRBD2,TRBV4-1,TRBJ2-1,TGCGCCAGCAGCCAAGAGGCTAGCGGGGGGGGGCTCAATGAGCAGTTCTTC,CASSQEASGGGLNEQFF
NA,TRBD2,TRBV6-5,TRBJ2-5,TGTGCCAGCAGAAGGGCGGGAGGGCAAGAGACCCAGTACTTC,CASRRAGGQETQYF
few,TRBD1,TRBV25-1,TRBJ1-2,TGTGCCAGCAGTGATCCCCTCGGACAGGAAGCTAACTATGGCTACACCTTC,CASSDPLGQEANYGYTF
NA,NA,TRBV4-2,TRBJ1-2,TGTGCCAGCAGCTTTAAACAGGATACCTATGGCTACACCTTC,CASSFKQDTYGYTF
NA,TRBD2,TRBV5-6,TRBJ2-1,TGTGCCAGCAGCTTGGTCGGGGGGGACAATGAGCAGTTCTTC,CASSLVGGDNEQFF
once,TRBD1,TRBV2,TRBJ2-7,TGTGCCAGCAGTTTTGGGACAGCGGTCTTAGAGCAGTACTTC,CASSFGTAVLEQYF
NA,NA,TRBV10-3,TRBJ2-7,TGTGCCATCAGTGTTCGAGGATACGAGCAGTACTTC,CAISVRGYEQYF
NA,TRBD2,TRBV5-1,TRBJ2-1,TGCGCCAGCAGCATTTCCGGGACTAGCGGGAGTTTCCCCAATGAGCAGTTCTTC,CASSISGTSGSFPNEQFF
few,TRBD2,TRBV7-9,TRBJ2-7,TGTGCCAGCAGCCTTAGCGGGGTCAGCTCCTACGAGCAGTACTTC,CASSLSGVSSYEQYF
once,TRBD1,TRBV5-1,TRBJ2-7,TGCGCCAGCAGCCTCGGGGACAGCAAATCCTACGAGCAGTACTTC,CASSLGDSKSYEQYF
NA,NA,TRBV25-1,TRBJ2-2,TGTGCCAGCAAGGGGGTCGCGGACACCGGGGAGCTGTTTTTT,CASKGVADTGELFF
NA,NA,TRBV27,TRBJ1-2,TGTGCCAGCAGTGAGCCGACCGCAGGGGACTACACCTTC,CASSEPTAGDYTF
NA,TRBD1,TRBV9,TRBJ1-2,TGTGCCAGCACCACTATGACAGGGGGCCGTGGCTACACCTTC,CASTTMTGGRGYTF
NA,TRBD1,TRBV27,TRBJ2-3,TGTGCCAGCAGTGTCAAAGGGCATACCTCAGGGGGAATCAAGTATTTT,CASSVKGHTSGGIKYF
NA,NA,TRBV6-5,TRBJ2-7,TGTGCCAGCAGTTCATCCTACCCCCCCTACGAGCAGTACTTC,CASSSSYPPYEQYF
NA,NA,TRBV7-2,TRBJ1-5,TGTGCCAGCAGCCCGACATGGCAGCAGCCCCAGCATTTT,CASSPTWQQPQHF